One sample yielded the 26 T cell receptor beta chains listed below, sequenced in a study of blood T cells in healthy people across ages. The authors ran a second PCR of about 6 to 11 cycles using a sample-barcoded 5' primer and a J-beta primer mix. MiXCR, applied by TCRdb to the 5' RACE reads, yields one record per CDR3 protein. The sample has 750,000 to 950,000 distinct CDR3 sequences, about 29% seen once. A further study also used this sample, focusing on T cells of mothers and their children.

Specimen: blood. Receptors originate from a woman aged 40 to 50 in good health.

In regard to this clonotype: A single base separates this from a much larger clone, so it may be a read error. DNA of the CDR3: TGCAGCGGGAGCCAACCGGGACTAGCGGGTAATGAGCAGTTCTTC. This gives the protein CSGSQPGLAGNEQFF. V usage is TRBV29-1 and J usage is TRBJ2-1; 12 positions match TRBD2. V lost 7 bases to trimming and J lost 7 bases; unmatched junction nucleotides: 11. CDR3 size: 15 residues. Germline V gene lookup returns CDR1 SQVTM and CDR2 ANQGSEA.

Only one count was recorded for this clonotype. Relative to the germline gene, one junction end is altered; a read error may explain this. The chain combines TRBV12-3 or TRBV12-4 with TRBJ2-7; D might be TRBD1 (6 bases). The CDR3 length is 12 residues. The CDR3 sequence is CAISGNRVEQYF. In nucleotides, the CDR3 is TGTGCCATCAGTGGGAACAGGGTCGAGCAGTACTTC.

This clonotype was counted at least ten times. The rearrangement joins TRBV4-1 to TRBJ2-1; 7 positions match TRBD2. The germline V gene encodes CDR1 MGHRA and CDR2 YSYEKL. J was trimmed by 8 bases and V by 1 base; bases with no gene match: 8. CDR3 size: 15 residues. In nucleotides, the CDR3 is TGCGCCAGCAGCCAAGGGAGGAGCGGGGAAGATGAGCAGTTCTTC. It is translated as CASSQGRSGEDEQFF.

This clonotype was seen a few times. V gene TRBV20-1 combines with J gene TRBJ2-4; 10 bases match TRBD1. Per germline, CDR1 DFQATT and CDR2 SNEGSKA (reference sequence). V shed 0 bases and J 13 bases; nucleotides not matched to a gene: 9. The CDR3 is 14 amino acids. Here the CDR3 reads CSAREGQGVGEQYF. The CDR3 DNA reads TGCAGTGCTAGAGAAGGACAGGGGGTGGGTGAGCAGTACTTC.

The chain has TRBV12-3 or TRBV12-4 and TRBJ1-4; tentative D call: TRBD1 (5 bases). Trimming removed 0 bases at V and 13 bases at J, with 12 bases between. The CDR3 runs to 13 residues. The DNA for the CDR3 is TGTGCCAGCAGTTTAGCTACCAGACAGATACTGTTTTTT. Translating it yields CASSLATRQILFF.

This clonotype occurred many times. The gene calls are TRBV21-1 and TRBJ2-7; the table gives TRBD1 as D, unverified against the DNA. TRBV21-1 is a recognized pseudogene. This CDR3 is 17 amino acids long. The CDR3 loop reads CASSTLGRLGNHYEQYF. The DNA of the CDR3 is TGTGCCAGCAGCACCCTGGGACGTCTGGGGAACCACTACGAGCAGTACTTC.

V usage is TRBV7-2 and J usage is TRBJ2-7; D may be TRBD2 (6 bases). This CDR3 contains 15 residues. Germline-derived CDR1 and CDR2 are SGHTA and FQGNSA. Trimming cost V 8 bases and J 5 bases, with 22 bases left between them. Here the CDR3 reads CASAAQGRTSNEQYF. DNA for the CDR3: TGTGCCAGCGCGGCACAAGGGAGGACGAGCAACGAGCAGTACTTC.

Of note for this clonotype: No conserved phenylalanine or tryptophan is present at the end of the CDR3, so a read error is the likely explanation. The chain joins TRBV28 to TRBJ1-1; D unclear. Germline V gives CDR1 MDHEN, CDR2 SYDVKM. CDR3 length equals 12 residues. Trimming stripped 3 bases from V and 3 bases from J, with 5 bases between. CDR3 protein: CASSFSYTEAFS. The DNA of the CDR3 is TGTGCCAGCAGTTTCTCTTACACTGAAGCTTTCTCT.

The J gene is TRBJ1-4, the V gene TRBV6-5; 9 nucleotides agree with TRBD1. Germline trimming cut 7 bases from V and 8 bases from J; bases unmatched to any gene: 5. Looked up from germline, CDR1 is MNHEY and CDR2 is SVGAGI. The CDR3 is 13 amino acids. The DNA of the CDR3 is TGTGCCAGCAAAAACAGGGGGCGAGAAAAACTGTTTTTT. Protein: CASKNRGREKLFF.

In this sample, this clonotype turned up many times. The V call is TRBV27, the J call TRBJ2-1; 13 bases agree with TRBD2. This CDR3 contains 19 residues. Trimming removed 0 bases from V and 4 bases from J; junction bases left unmatched: 9. CDR1 is MNHEY and CDR2 is SMNVEV in the germline V gene (reference sequence). CDR3 DNA sequence: TGTGCCAGCAGTTTATCGCCCGGACTAGCGGGGGATGTGTACAATGAGCAGTTCTTC. Translated, it gives CASSLSPGLAGDVYNEQFF.

The chain employs TRBV7-2 and TRBJ2-3; 9 bases match TRBD2. Germline CDR1 is SGHTA and CDR2 is FQGNSA. Trimming took 10 bases from V and 8 from J; bases not matched to a gene: 13. The CDR3 length is 14 residues. CDR3 residues: CATRTSDFEGTQYF. DNA for the CDR3: TGTGCCACCAGGACTAGCGACTTCGAGGGTACGCAGTATTTT.

This chain connects TRBV5-1 to TRBJ2-5; no reliable D call. Looked up from germline, CDR1 is SGHRS and CDR2 is YFSETQ. The CDR3 totals 15 residues. Trimming left V 2 bases short and J 5 bases short, with 16 bases between. The CDR3, as DNA: TGCGCCAGCAGCTTTGGGGTGGTTCGTGGGGAGACCCAGTACTTC. This translates into CASSFGVVRGETQYF.

In DNA, the CDR3 is TGTGCCAGCTCACCCCTATTTCAGGGGGAGACTGAAGCTTTCTTT. Translated, it gives CASSPLFQGETEAFF. V is TRBV18 and J is TRBJ1-1, with 7 bases fitting TRBD1. The length of the CDR3 is 15 residues. Germline CDR1 reads KGHSH; CDR2 reads LQKENI. The V gene end was trimmed by 3 bases and the J gene end by 5 bases; junction bases not matched to a gene: 9. Full variable domain (remainder filled in from reference TRBV18 and TRBJ1-1): NAGVMQNPRHLVRRRGQEARLRCSPMKGHSHVYWYRQLPEEGLKFMVYLQKENIIDESGMPKERFSAEFPKEGPSILRIQQVVRGDSAAYFCASSPLFQGETEAFFGQGTRLTVV.

This clonotype was counted between two and nine times. As DNA, the CDR3 is TGTGCCAGCAGCCGTGGTTGGGGAGCGGCCTACAATGAGCAGTTCTTC. Its protein product is CASSRGWGAAYNEQFF. The gene calls are TRBV3-1 and TRBJ2-1, with D possibly being TRBD2 (5 bases). Germline assignment: CDR1 LGHDT and CDR2 YNNKEL (reference sequence). V was cut by 4 bases and J by 2 bases, with 15 bases left in between. CDR3 length: 16 amino acids.

In its sample, this clonotype was seen a few times. The CDR3 DNA reads as TGCGCCAGCAGTCACTGTGGACAGGACCTCTACGAGCAGTACTTC. It codes for CASSHCGQDLYEQYF. This chain joins TRBV4-1 and TRBJ2-7, with 7 bases identical to TRBD1. The CDR3 spans 15 residues. CDR1 is MGHRA and CDR2 is YSYEKL in the germline V gene. Losses at the gene ends were 6 bases for V and 3 bases for J; bases not matched to a gene: 11.

This clonotype was counted at least ten times. The gene calls are TRBV6-2 or TRBV6-3 and TRBJ2-7; 8 nucleotides agree with TRBD1. From germline, CDR1 is MNHEY and CDR2 SVGEGT. The CDR3 runs to 14 residues. The V and J ends lost 3 bases and 4 bases, in that order; junction bases with no gene match: 5. This CDR3 is CASSYTRGLYEQYF. In DNA, the CDR3 is TGTGCCAGCAGTTATACCAGGGGGCTATACGAGCAGTACTTC.

This chain joins TRBV20-1 and TRBJ1-1, with a possible D match to TRBD1 (6 bases). The CDR3 consists of 16 residues. The germline gives CDR1 DFQATT, CDR2 SNEGSKA (reference sequence). Trimming removed 1 base from V and 3 bases from J, with 18 bases in between. The CDR3 region is CSARGPDDRYHTEAFF. The CDR3 DNA reads TGCAGTGCTAGAGGACCCGACGACAGGTACCACACTGAAGCTTTCTTT.

There are many counts of this clonotype. V is TRBV20-1 and J is TRBJ1-5; 7 bases match TRBD1. The CDR3 length is 15 residues. CDR1 DFQATT and CDR2 SNEGSKA come from the germline V gene (reference sequence). Trimming at V came to 6 bases and at J to 2 bases, leaving 10 bases not matched to a gene. In nucleotides, the CDR3 is TGCAGTGCCCCACCCAGGGGGTTCGGCAATCAGCCCCAGCATTTT. Its translation: CSAPPRGFGNQPQHF.

This clonotype was seen many times. V and J are TRBV5-1 and TRBJ2-7; 13 bases are shared with TRBD2. CDR3 size: 18 residues. Germline V gene lookup returns CDR1 SGHRS and CDR2 YFSETQ. Trimming took 1 base from V and 0 from J; bases not matched to a gene: 7. CDR3 DNA sequence: TGCGCCAGCAGCTTGTGGGGGACTAGCGGGATTAGCTCCTACGAGCAGTACTTC. Translating gives CASSLWGTSGISSYEQYF. Together with reference TRBV5-1 and TRBJ2-7, the CDR3 gives the full variable domain: KAGVTQTPRYLIKTRGQQVTLSCSPISGHRSVSWYQQTPGQGLQFLFEYFSETQRNKGNFPGRFSGRQFSNSRSEMNVSTLELGDSALYLCASSLWGTSGISSYEQYFGPGTRLTVT.

At least ten counts were recorded for this clonotype. The chain uses TRBV6-5 and TRBJ1-5; TRBD1 might be the D (6 bases). The CDR3 runs to 15 residues. The ends were cut back, 5 bases at V and 2 bases at J, with 13 bases in the middle. Germline assignment: CDR1 MNHEY and CDR2 SVGAGI. CDR3: CASSPDRPGNQPQHF. The CDR3 region has the DNA TGTGCCAGCAGTCCCGACAGGCCCGGCAATCAGCCCCAGCATTTT.

V usage is TRBV29-1 and J usage is TRBJ2-1, with TRBD2 matching 9 bases. V trimming: 4 bases; J trimming: 10 bases; junction bases outside the gene matches: 11. The CDR3 runs to 14 residues. From germline, CDR1 is SQVTM and CDR2 ANQGSEA. The CDR3 reads CSVVSGGRRYEQFF. For the CDR3, the DNA is TGCAGCGTTGTCAGCGGGGGGCGAAGGTACGAGCAGTTCTTC.

This clonotype appeared a few times. The chain carries TRBV2 and TRBJ2-1; maybe TRBD1 (6 bases). Germline V gene lookup returns CDR1 SNHLY and CDR2 FYNNEI. The V gene lost 6 bases and the J gene lost 0 bases, with 12 bases spanning the gap. This CDR3 contains 15 residues. The CDR3 spells CASRFTGNSYNEQFF. CDR3 nucleotides: TGTGCCAGCAGATTTACAGGGAACTCCTACAATGAGCAGTTCTTC. The whole variable domain, filled in from reference TRBV2 and TRBJ2-1, reads EPEVTQTPSHQVTQMGQEVILRCVPISNHLYFYWYRQILGQKVEFLVSFYNNEISEKSEIFDDQFSVERPDGSNFTLKIRSTKLEDSAMYFCASRFTGNSYNEQFFGPGTRLTVL.

The V gene is TRBV29-1, the J gene TRBJ2-7; D is possibly TRBD1 or TRBD2 (6 bases each). Trimming left V 1 base short and J 6 bases short, with 16 bases between. Per the germline V gene, CDR1 is SQVTM and CDR2 is ANQGSEA. The CDR3 totals 14 residues. The CDR3 region is CSVEAGTGRSEQYF. The CDR3 nucleotides are TGCAGCGTTGAAGCGGGTACAGGGAGGTCCGAGCAGTACTTC.

This clonotype has ten or more counts. The chain uses TRBV3-1 and TRBJ1-6; 8 nucleotides line up with TRBD1. Trimming took 1 base from V and 7 from J; bases not matched to a gene: 0. Per germline, CDR1 LGHDT and CDR2 YNNKEL (reference sequence). The CDR3 has 14 amino acids. In DNA form, the CDR3 reads TGTGCCAGCAGCCAAGCAGGGGGCAATTCACCCCTCCACTTT. Its translation is CASSQAGGNSPLHF.

This clonotype showed up just a few times. The chain combines TRBV7-2 with TRBJ2-7; D perhaps matches TRBD2 (7 bases). Germline values: CDR1 SGHTA, CDR2 FQGNSA. The CDR3 is made up of 15 amino acids. V lost 1 base, J lost 3 bases, and 13 bases lay in between. CDR3 residues: CASSLEQGLFYEQYF. The CDR3 bases are TGTGCCAGCAGCTTAGAACAGGGACTATTCTACGAGCAGTACTTC.

J is TRBJ2-3 and V is TRBV12-3 or TRBV12-4, with D possibly TRBD2 on 6 matching bases. The V gene lost 3 bases and the J gene lost 15 bases, with 34 bases spanning the gap. The CDR3 runs to 18 residues. In nucleotides, the CDR3 is TGTGCCAGCAGTTTCTCCCAACGGATTCTCGGGAGAGCAGATACGGAATATTTT. It encodes CASSFSQRILGRADTEYF.